This entry describes one T cell receptor (beta chain). The antigen is undetermined. Data came from immunoSEQ multiplex PCR; TCRdb stores just in-frame clones and leaves some out. This sample yields 2 million to 2.5 million clones, of which 90% to 95% are seen a single time; about 1.8% belongs to the top ten. This sample stems from a study of shared clonotypes between healthy human individuals. Study at large: Each donor's CD8 memory used one plate, CD8 naive two, each CD4 subset three.

Whole-study findings and limits: Sampling was confined to blood; repertoires within tissues likely differ.

Terminally differentiated effector memory CD45RA+ cells were left out of the naive CD8 fraction, which was CD45RO-negative and positively selected for CCR7. Germline V gene data show CDR1 as MDHEN and CDR2 as SYDVKM. This CDR3 contains 16 residues. The ends lost 5 bases at V and 2 bases at J; junction bases unmatched: 10. The chain links TRBV28 to TRBJ2-3; 7 nucleotides match TRBD2. Material: naive CD8+ T cells from PBMCs. The source of this sequence is a man between 18 and 29 years old in good health. Some clones in this sample may be carry-over from other donors' samples. CDR3 DNA sequence: TGTGCCAGCAGTCGTCTTAGCGGGCGGCTCACAGATACGCAGTATTTT. This sequence encodes CASSRLSGRLTDTQYF.